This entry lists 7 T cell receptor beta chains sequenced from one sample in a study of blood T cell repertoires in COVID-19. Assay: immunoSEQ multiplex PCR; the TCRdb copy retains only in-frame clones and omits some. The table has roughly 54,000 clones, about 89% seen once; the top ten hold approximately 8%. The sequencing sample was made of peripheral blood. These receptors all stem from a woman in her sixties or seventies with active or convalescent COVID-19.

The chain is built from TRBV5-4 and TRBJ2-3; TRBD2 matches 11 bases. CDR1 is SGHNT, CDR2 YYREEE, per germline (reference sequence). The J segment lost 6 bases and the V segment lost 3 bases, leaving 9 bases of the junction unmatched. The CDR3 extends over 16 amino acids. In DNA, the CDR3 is TGTGCCAGCAGCTGGGGGGTAGCGGGAGGGACCGATACGCAGTATTTT. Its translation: CASSWGVAGGTDTQYF.

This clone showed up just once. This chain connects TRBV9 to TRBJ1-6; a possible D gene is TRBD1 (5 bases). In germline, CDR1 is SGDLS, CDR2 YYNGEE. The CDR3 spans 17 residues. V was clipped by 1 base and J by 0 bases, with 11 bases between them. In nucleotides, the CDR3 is TGTGCCAGCAGCGTAACAGGATTAAGCTCCTATAATTCACCCCTCCACTTT. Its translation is CASSVTGLSSYNSPLHF.

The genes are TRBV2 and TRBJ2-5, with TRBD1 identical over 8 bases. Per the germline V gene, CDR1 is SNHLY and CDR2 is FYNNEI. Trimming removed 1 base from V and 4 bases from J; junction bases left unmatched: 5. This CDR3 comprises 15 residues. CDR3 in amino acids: CASSEDFGQGETQYF. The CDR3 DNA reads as TGTGCCAGCAGTGAAGATTTCGGACAGGGAGAGACCCAGTACTTC.

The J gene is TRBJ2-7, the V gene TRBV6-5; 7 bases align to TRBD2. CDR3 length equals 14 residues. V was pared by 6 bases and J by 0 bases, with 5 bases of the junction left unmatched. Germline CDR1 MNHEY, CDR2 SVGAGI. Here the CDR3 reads CASSERGDSYEQYF. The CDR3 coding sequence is TGTGCCAGCAGCGAGCGGGGTGACTCCTACGAGCAGTACTTC.

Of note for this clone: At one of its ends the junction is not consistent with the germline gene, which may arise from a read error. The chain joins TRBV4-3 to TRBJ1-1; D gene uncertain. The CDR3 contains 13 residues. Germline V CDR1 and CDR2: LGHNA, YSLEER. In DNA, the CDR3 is TGCGCCAGCAGACAAGACTTGAACACTGAAGCTTTCTTT. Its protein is CASRQDLNTEAFF.

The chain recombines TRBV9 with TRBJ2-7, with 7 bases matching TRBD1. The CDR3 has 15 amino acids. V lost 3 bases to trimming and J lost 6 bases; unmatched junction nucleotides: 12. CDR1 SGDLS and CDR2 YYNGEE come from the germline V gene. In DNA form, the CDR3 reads TGTGCCAGCAGCGGAGCAACCCATACAGGGGCCGAGCAGTACTTC. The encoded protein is CASSGATHTGAEQYF. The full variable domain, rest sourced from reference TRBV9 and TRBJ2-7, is DSGVTQTPKHLITATGQRVTLRCSPRSGDLSVYWYQQSLDQGLQFLIQYYNGEERAKGNILERFSAQQFPDLHSELNLSSLELGDSALYFCASSGATHTGAEQYFGPGTRLTVT.

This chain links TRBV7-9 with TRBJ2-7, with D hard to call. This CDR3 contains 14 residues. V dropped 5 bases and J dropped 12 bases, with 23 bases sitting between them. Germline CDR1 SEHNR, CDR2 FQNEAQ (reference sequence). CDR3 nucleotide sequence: TGTGCCAGCAGCACGTCGTCCGTATCCTCTGACTGGTACTTC. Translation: CASSTSSVSSDWYF.